This TCR beta chain was recorded in a study of chemoradiotherapy in HPV16-positive cancers. The repertoire was sequenced with immunoSEQ multiplex PCR; TCRdb's copy has only in-frame clones and lacks some. The table lists approximately 11,000 clones, 75% to 85% of them singletons. The CDR3 spans 14 residues. With V trimmed by 1 base and J by 5 bases, 3 bases remained unmatched. Per the germline V gene, CDR1 is LNHDA and CDR2 is SQIVND (reference sequence). The biological material was taken from a patient who underwent chemoradiotherapy. The source of this sequence is a human donor with HPV-associated anogenital cancer. This chain connects TRBV19 to TRBJ1-1; 8 bases align to TRBD1. The CDR3 DNA reads as TGTGCCAGTAGTATAGGTGGACAGGGTACTGAAGCTTTCTTT. This sequence encodes CASSIGGQGTEAFF.